The 26 T cell receptor beta chains presented below share a single source sample, sequenced in a study of graft-versus-host responses after intestinal transplantation. The repertoire was sequenced with immunoSEQ multiplex PCR; TCRdb's copy has only in-frame clones and lacks some. The data hold about 47,000 clones, with around 96% observed a single time. Sequenced here: PBMCs, sampled more than 310 days after intestinal transplant. All receptors come from a human patient who received an intestinal transplant, so some T cells may come from the graft donor.

The rearrangement joins TRBV28 to TRBJ1-1; D remains ambiguous. CDR3 length equals 11 residues. Trimming took 8 bases from V and 0 from J, leaving 4 bases between them. Germline V gene data show CDR1 as MDHEN and CDR2 as SYDVKM. The CDR3 loop is CASLVNTEAFF. Written as DNA, the CDR3 is TGTGCCAGCCTAGTGAACACTGAAGCTTTCTTT.

Regarding this clone: Other nucleotide sequences in the sample specify the same CDR3. The V and J genes are TRBV27 and TRBJ1-4, with D hard to call. The CDR3 runs to 17 residues. The germline V gene encodes CDR1 MNHEY and CDR2 SMNVEV (reference sequence). The V and J ends lost 2 bases and 5 bases respectively, with 18 bases between them. The CDR3 reads CASSLDRREELNEKLFF. CDR3 bases: TGTGCCAGCAGTTTAGACCGGAGAGAGGAGTTAAATGAAAAACTGTTTTTT.

The J gene is TRBJ2-1, the V gene TRBV2; a weak D match, TRBD2 (5 bases). The germline V gene has CDR1 SNHLY and CDR2 FYNNEI. V was clipped by 6 bases and J by 5 bases, with 11 bases between them. The CDR3 has 13 amino acids. CDR3 DNA sequence: TGTGCCAGCAGAGTTACTAGGGACAATGAGCAGTTCTTC. Its translation is CASRVTRDNEQFF.

The V and J genes are TRBV9 and TRBJ2-5; 7 bases line up with TRBD2. This CDR3 spans 16 amino acids. J lost 0 bases, V lost 2 bases, and 7 bases had no gene match. CDR1 and CDR2 from the germline V gene are SGDLS and YYNGEE. CDR3 in amino acids: CASSVGLQLYQETQYF. CDR3 DNA: TGTGCCAGCAGCGTGGGACTACAACTGTACCAAGAGACCCAGTACTTC.

This sequence joins TRBV6-5 and TRBJ2-3, with TRBD1 matching 8 bases. There are 15 residues in the CDR3. The germline V gene has CDR1 MNHEY and CDR2 SVGAGI. V shed 5 bases and J 3 bases; nucleotides not matched to a gene: 7. In nucleotides, the CDR3 is TGTGCCAGCAGTATCAGGGGGCAGAAGACAGATACGCAGTATTTT. Translating gives CASSIRGQKTDTQYF.

This clone occurred once. The V gene is TRBV5-1, the J gene TRBJ2-1; tentatively, D is TRBD1 or TRBD2 (5 bases each). The CDR3 spans 15 residues. Germline values: CDR1 SGHRS, CDR2 YFSETQ. The V end was cut by 2 bases, the J end by 1 base, with 10 bases between. CDR3 in DNA: TGCGCCAGCAGCTTAATGGGGGAATCCTACAATGAGCAGTTCTTC. Translating gives CASSLMGESYNEQFF.

The V call is TRBV30, the J call TRBJ2-2, with 8 bases that match TRBD1. This CDR3 has 16 residues. CDR1 and CDR2 (germline): GTSNPN, SVGIG (reference sequence). The junction had 12 bases not matched to a gene; V was cut back by 4 bases and J by 5 bases. CDR3 in DNA: TGTGCCTGGAAGTGGGACAGGAAGTTAGTGACCGGGGAGCTGTTTTTT. Its translation is CAWKWDRKLVTGELFF.

This chain links TRBV2 with TRBJ2-3; TRBD2 matches 7 bases. Germline assignment: CDR1 SNHLY and CDR2 FYNNEI. This CDR3 has 14 amino acids. V lost 6 bases, J lost 0 bases, and 3 bases stayed unmatched. For the CDR3, the DNA is TGTGCCAGCAGAGCGGGACCCAGCACAGATACGCAGTATTTT. This gives the protein CASRAGPSTDTQYF.

The rearrangement joins TRBV6-1 to TRBJ2-7, with D hard to call. Germline V gene sequence: CDR1 MNHNS, CDR2 SASEGT. The V end was cut by 4 bases, the J end by 2 bases, with 12 bases between. There are 14 residues in the CDR3. CDR3 sequence (DNA): TGTGCCAGCAGTGGCGGCCGGCGACCCTACGAGCAGTACTTC. This translates into CASSGGRRPYEQYF.

The rearrangement uses TRBV19 and TRBJ1-1; unclear D gene. Trimming took 8 bases from V and 1 from J, leaving 5 bases between them. Germline loops: CDR1 LNHDA, CDR2 SQIVND (reference sequence). This CDR3 is 11 amino acids long. The CDR3 DNA reads TGTGCCAGTCGAAAGAACACTGAAGCTTTCTTT. It codes for CASRKNTEAFF.

The chain couples TRBV5-1 to TRBJ1-5, with D possibly matching TRBD1 (5 bases). The CDR3 totals 15 residues. The V end lost 3 bases, the J end lost 6 bases, and 16 bases lay between the germline ends. Looked up from germline, CDR1 is SGHRS and CDR2 is YFSETQ. The CDR3 nucleotides read TGCGCCAGCAGCTGGGACGGGCAGGAGGCTCAGCCCCAGCATTTT. It codes for CASSWDGQEAQPQHF.

V gene TRBV6-1 combines with J gene TRBJ1-2; unclear D gene. The CDR3 length is 15 residues. The germline gives CDR1 MNHNS, CDR2 SASEGT. Trimming left V 0 bases short and J 0 bases short, with 8 bases between. The CDR3 DNA is TGTGCCAGCAGTGAAGCATCAGATCCTAACTATGGCTACACCTTC. Protein sequence: CASSEASDPNYGYTF.

The chain combines TRBV4-2 with TRBJ2-5, with 8 bases lining up with TRBD2. Losses at the gene ends were 3 bases for V and 5 bases for J; bases not matched to a gene: 8. The CDR3 loop spans 15 amino acids. CDR1 is LGHNA and CDR2 is YNFKEQ in the germline V gene. CDR3 in amino acids: CASSQREEDYETQYF. The CDR3 DNA reads TGTGCCAGCAGCCAGCGGGAGGAGGATTATGAGACCCAGTACTTC.

This chain links TRBV29-1 with TRBJ2-7, with D possibly being TRBD1 or TRBD2 (6 bases each). Germline V gene data show CDR1 as SQVTM and CDR2 as ANQGSEA. The CDR3 contains 12 residues. V was cut by 6 bases and J by 7 bases, with 16 bases left in between. This chain's CDR3 is CSVGGRDQEQYF. The CDR3 DNA reads TGCAGCGTGGGGGGCAGGGATCAGGAGCAGTACTTC.

Comment on this clone: The junction does not match germline at one end; this may be a read error. The rearrangement links TRBV5-4 to TRBJ1-1; 9 nucleotides align to TRBD1. The CDR3 spans 14 residues. Germline loops: CDR1 SGHNT, CDR2 YYREEE (reference sequence). The CDR3 loop reads CASSRQGGNNEAFF. The DNA of the CDR3 is TGTGCCAGCAGCCGACAGGGGGGAAACAATGAAGCTTTCTTT.

The chain employs TRBV4-1 and TRBJ2-3; D call uncertain. There are 15 residues in the CDR3. Trimming took off 3 bases at V and 0 bases at J, with 10 bases between the two ends. CDR1 is MGHRA and CDR2 is YSYEKL in the germline V gene. CDR3 sequence (DNA): TGCGCCAGCAGCCAGCTACAGACTAGCACAGATACGCAGTATTTT. Protein product: CASSQLQTSTDTQYF.

This CDR3 is CASSGQGSGYTF. CDR3 nucleotides: TGTGCCAGCAGTGGACAGGGGTCCGGCTACACCTTC. J is TRBJ1-2 and V is TRBV2, with 8 bases matching TRBD1. Germline lookup yields CDR1 SNHLY and CDR2 FYNNEI. After removal of 4 bases from V and 8 bases from J, the junction contained 3 bases not matched to a gene. The CDR3 is made up of 12 amino acids.

CDR3 protein: CASISPDMNTEAFF. CDR3 DNA sequence: TGTGCCAGCATTTCACCGGACATGAACACTGAAGCTTTCTTT. The chain has TRBV6-5 and TRBJ1-1; D may be TRBD1 (5 bases). Germline-derived CDR1 and CDR2 are MNHEY and SVGAGI. V shed 7 bases and J shed 0 bases, with 12 bases lying between them. The CDR3 length is 14 residues.

This rearrangement joins TRBV19 to TRBJ2-5, with 12 bases identical to TRBD2. The germline gives CDR1 LNHDA, CDR2 SQIVND (reference sequence). V lost 6 bases, J lost 4 bases, and 6 bases stayed unmatched. The CDR3 contains 15 residues. The CDR3 reads CASSGLAGPGETQYF. The CDR3 nucleotides read TGTGCCAGTAGCGGACTAGCGGGGCCCGGAGAGACCCAGTACTTC.

This chain connects TRBV5-1 to TRBJ2-2; 11 bases line up with TRBD2. CDR1 SGHRS and CDR2 YFSETQ come from the germline V gene. This CDR3 contains 15 residues. The V gene end was trimmed by 6 bases and the J gene end by 4 bases; junction bases not matched to a gene: 5. The CDR3 sequence: CASTSGGTSTGELFF. The CDR3 DNA reads TGCGCCAGCACTAGCGGGGGGACTTCCACCGGGGAGCTGTTTTTT.

J is TRBJ1-2 and V is TRBV5-1; D is ambiguous. The CDR3 runs 14 residues. V was cut by 3 bases and J by 1 base, with 10 bases left in between. Germline values: CDR1 SGHRS, CDR2 YFSETQ. The CDR3 reads CASSSDGDNYGYTF. The CDR3 DNA follows: TGCGCCAGCAGCTCTGACGGAGATAACTATGGCTACACCTTC.

The chain links TRBV7-9 to TRBJ2-3, with 10 bases identical to TRBD2. Trimming cost V 0 bases and J 0 bases; bases outside gene matches: 3. Germline V gives CDR1 SEHNR, CDR2 FQNEAQ (reference sequence). The CDR3 totals 17 residues. CDR3 region: CASSLASGGTSTDTQYF. Here the CDR3 DNA reads TGTGCCAGCAGCTTAGCTAGCGGGGGGACTAGCACAGATACGCAGTATTTT. The complete variable domain, with remaining parts taken from reference TRBV7-9 and TRBJ2-3, reads DTGVSQNPRHKITKRGQNVTFRCDPISEHNRLYWYRQTLGQGPEFLTYFQNEAQLEKSRLLSDRFSAERPKGSFSTLEIQRTEQGDSAMYLCASSLASGGTSTDTQYFGPGTRLTVL.

The CDR3 DNA sequence: TGTGCCACCAGCATGAGGAGGGAGGAGACGCAGTATTTT. Translated, it gives CATSMRREETQYF. The rearrangement links TRBV15 to TRBJ2-3; a possible D gene is TRBD2 (6 bases). Per germline, CDR1 LNHNV and CDR2 YYDKDF (reference sequence). V was shortened by 4 bases and J by 9 bases, with 14 bases between the two germline ends. The CDR3 is 13 residues long.

This clone was counted a few times. The chain couples TRBV6-5 to TRBJ1-6, with D hard to call. The V gene lost 2 bases and the J gene lost 8 bases, with 13 bases spanning the gap. CDR1 and CDR2 (germline): MNHEY, SVGAGI. The CDR3 is made up of 15 amino acids. CDR3 nucleotide sequence: TGTGCCAGCAGTTACACCATTACCTCGGATTCACCCCTCCACTTT. As protein: CASSYTITSDSPLHF.

The chain combines TRBV7-9 with TRBJ2-5; D is uncertain. The germline V and J ends were trimmed by 10 bases and 1 base, with 16 bases remaining between them. Germline V gene lookup returns CDR1 SEHNR and CDR2 FQNEAQ (reference sequence). The CDR3 consists of 14 residues. The CDR3: CAILARSLQETQYF. DNA for the CDR3: TGTGCCATTCTCGCGCGGAGCCTCCAAGAGACCCAGTACTTC.

This clone was seen only once. Written as DNA, the CDR3 is TGTGCCAGCAGTTTAAGGCGGAGGGATCGGCAGGATAATTCACCCCTCCACTTT. It yields the protein CASSLRRRDRQDNSPLHF. The chain is built from TRBV27 and TRBJ1-6; D is undetermined. The CDR3 consists of 18 residues. Trimming took off 2 bases at V and 5 bases at J, with 19 bases between the two ends. Germline V gene lookup returns CDR1 MNHEY and CDR2 SMNVEV (reference sequence).